This is a list of T cell receptor beta chains from one sample in a study of tissue T cells after allogeneic stem cell transplantation. Using immunoSEQ multiplex PCR, the repertoire was profiled, and TCRdb retains in-frame clones only, with some absent. This table holds almost 3,000 clones, 50% to 75% found once. Sample: descending colon tissue, taken at autopsy. The source of these receptors is a male patient at least 60 years old with steroid-refractory graft-versus-host disease after an allogeneic stem cell transplant. Some T cells may be supplied by the graft donor. Both conserved end residues are part of each CDR3.

>TRBJ2-5|TRBV6-2/TRBV6-3
CASSYPQETQYF
>TRBJ1-1|TRBV5-1
CASRAGGGMNTEAFF
>TRBJ1-5|TRBV5-4
CASSQGAGVPQPQHF
>TRBJ2-2|TRBV5-1
CASSLGSGAGELFF
>TRBJ1-1|TRBV4-3
CASSQDSEGWTEAFF
>TRBJ2-7|TRBV3-1/TRBV3-2
CASSRGTGEVEQYF
>TRBJ2-1|TRBV11-2
CASSSTGLSYNEQFF
>TRBJ2-5|TRBV7-2
CAGGGEVYF
>TRBJ2-2|TRBV10-3
CAISEPLPIIVPLTGELFF
>TRBJ1-4|TRBV5-1
CASSATGGSEKLFF
>TRBJ2-1|TRBV7-2
CASRLAGAVLAYNEQFF
>TRBJ1-5|TRBV24-1
CATSDFQVLSNQPQHF
>TRBJ2-1|TRBV7-3
CASSLSGGADYNEQFF
>TRBJ1-3|TRBV7-2
CASSLNPLGALSGNTIYF
>TRBJ1-1|TRBV18
CASSPPSAGYLNTEAFF
>TRBJ2-6|TRBV12-5
CASKGSGANVLTF
>TRBJ2-3|TRBV2
CASSEGTSSTDTQYF
>TRBJ1-1|TRBV3-1/TRBV3-2
CASSQGNDAFF